This TCR beta chain was identified in a study of T-cell memory formation after mild COVID-19. This CDR3 contains 14 residues. V lost 3 bases and J 0 bases, leaving 12 bases between the germline ends. CDR1 is DFQATT, CDR2 SNEGSKA, per germline (reference sequence). Using its own MiXCR run on the 5' RACE reads, TCRdb lists one record per CDR3 protein. Of approximately 150,000 distinct CDR3 sequences listed, 15% to 20% are singletons. Sequencing was done on a sample of PBMCs or a T cell subset sorted from them (not recorded which). The chain combines TRBV20-1 with TRBJ2-7; tentatively, D is TRBD1 (6 bases). This receptor was taken from an adult woman who had mild COVID-19 (a few samples of this study predate the infection). Cell type and time point are not known. The CDR3 loop reads CSARDRAHSYEQYF. CDR3 DNA sequence: TGCAGTGCTAGGGACAGAGCCCACTCCTACGAGCAGTACTTC.